This T cell receptor (beta chain) was obtained from a study of early T cells in non-severe SARS-CoV-2 infection. Remarks on this clonotype: The antigen is undetermined.

Deletions cut 0 bases from V and 5 bases from J, with 11 bases between. Germline CDR1 is SGHAT and CDR2 is FQNNGV. This CDR3 region has 14 residues. Points from the study as a whole: Matching with VDJdb favored anti-spike CD8 responses (missing private and CD4 specificities).

TCRdb redid the calling of the 5' RACE reads with MiXCR, one entry per CDR3 protein. The table lists about 71,000 distinct CDR3 sequences, around an eighth of them singletons. This clonotype originated in an adult who was a healthcare worker with PCR-confirmed SARS-CoV-2 infection or an uninfected control (not recorded which). The chain has TRBV11-2 and TRBJ2-7; no firm D call. Sequences were derived from whole blood, sampled at baseline. The CDR3 nucleotides are TGTGCCAGCAGCTTAGATGGCACTACAGACGAGCAGTACTTC. Protein: CASSLDGTTDEQYF. The full variable domain, its missing parts supplied by reference TRBV11-2 and TRBJ2-7, is EAGVAQSPRYKIIEKRQSVAFWCNPISGHATLYWYQQILGQGPKLLIQFQNNGVVDDSQLPKDRFSAERLKGVDSTLKIQPAKLEDSAVYLCASSLDGTTDEQYFGPGTRLTVT.